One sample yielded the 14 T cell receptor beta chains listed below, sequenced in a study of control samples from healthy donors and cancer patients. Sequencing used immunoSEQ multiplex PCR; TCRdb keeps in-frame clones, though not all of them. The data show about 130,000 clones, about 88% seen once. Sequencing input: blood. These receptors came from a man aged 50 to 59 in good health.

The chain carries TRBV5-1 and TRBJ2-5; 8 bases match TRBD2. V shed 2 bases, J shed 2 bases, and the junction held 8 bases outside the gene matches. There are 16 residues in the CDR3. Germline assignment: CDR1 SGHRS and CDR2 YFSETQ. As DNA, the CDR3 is TGCGCCAGCAGCTTTTCCCCCCGGGGGGGGCAAGAGACCCAGTACTTC. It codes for CASSFSPRGGQETQYF.

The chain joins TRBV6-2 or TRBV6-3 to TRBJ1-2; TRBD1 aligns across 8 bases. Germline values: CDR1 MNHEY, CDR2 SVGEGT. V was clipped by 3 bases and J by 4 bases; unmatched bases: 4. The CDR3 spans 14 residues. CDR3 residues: CASSYGTGGYGYTF. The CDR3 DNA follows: TGTGCCAGCAGTTATGGGACAGGCGGCTATGGCTACACCTTC.

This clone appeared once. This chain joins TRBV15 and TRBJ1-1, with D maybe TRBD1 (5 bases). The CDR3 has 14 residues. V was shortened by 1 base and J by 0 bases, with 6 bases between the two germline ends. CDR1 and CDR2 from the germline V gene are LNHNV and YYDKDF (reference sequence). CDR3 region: CATSRAGLNTEAFF. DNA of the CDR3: TGTGCCACCAGCAGAGCAGGGTTGAACACTGAAGCTTTCTTT.

The DNA for the CDR3 is TGTGCCAGCAGCCTGGGGACTAGCGACTACAATGAGCAGTTCTTC. As protein: CASSLGTSDYNEQFF. The V gene is TRBV9, the J gene TRBJ2-1; 10 bases are a match to TRBD2. The germline gives CDR1 SGDLS, CDR2 YYNGEE. Trimming at V came to 4 bases and at J to 3 bases, leaving 4 bases not matched to a gene. This CDR3 spans 15 amino acids.

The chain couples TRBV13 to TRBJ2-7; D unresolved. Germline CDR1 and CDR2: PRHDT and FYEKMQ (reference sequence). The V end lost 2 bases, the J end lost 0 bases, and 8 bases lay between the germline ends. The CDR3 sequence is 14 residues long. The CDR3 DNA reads TGTGCCAGCAGCTTAAGTCACCTCTCCTACGAGCAGTACTTC. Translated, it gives CASSLSHLSYEQYF.

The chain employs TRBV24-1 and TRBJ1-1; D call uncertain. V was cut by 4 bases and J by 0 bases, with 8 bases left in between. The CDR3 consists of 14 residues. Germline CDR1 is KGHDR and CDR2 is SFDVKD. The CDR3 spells CATSDSGLNTEAFF. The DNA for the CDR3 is TGTGCCACCAGTGACAGCGGATTGAACACTGAAGCTTTCTTT.

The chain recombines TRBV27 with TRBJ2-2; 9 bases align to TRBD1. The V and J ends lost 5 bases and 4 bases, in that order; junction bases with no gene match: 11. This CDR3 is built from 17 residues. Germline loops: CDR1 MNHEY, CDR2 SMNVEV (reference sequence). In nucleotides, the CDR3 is TGTGCCAGCAGTCTCAAGGCGGGACAGGGTTCCACCGGGGAGCTGTTTTTT. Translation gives CASSLKAGQGSTGELFF.

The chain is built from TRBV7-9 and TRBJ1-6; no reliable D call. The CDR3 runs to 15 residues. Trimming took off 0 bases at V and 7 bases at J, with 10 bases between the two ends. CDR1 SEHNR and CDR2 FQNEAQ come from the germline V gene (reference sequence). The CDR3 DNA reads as TGTGCCAGCAGCTTAGCAACAGAGAGGAATTCACCCCTCCACTTT. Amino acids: CASSLATERNSPLHF.

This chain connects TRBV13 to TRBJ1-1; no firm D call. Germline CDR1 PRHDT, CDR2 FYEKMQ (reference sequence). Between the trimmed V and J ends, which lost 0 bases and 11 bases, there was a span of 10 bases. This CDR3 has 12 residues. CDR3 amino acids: CASSLGTVEAFF. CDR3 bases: TGTGCCAGCAGCTTAGGAACAGTCGAGGCTTTCTTT.

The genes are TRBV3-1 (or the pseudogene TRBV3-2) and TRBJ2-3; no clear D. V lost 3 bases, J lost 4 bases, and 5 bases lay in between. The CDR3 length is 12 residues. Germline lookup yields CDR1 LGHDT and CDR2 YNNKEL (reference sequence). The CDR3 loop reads CASSHSPDTQYF. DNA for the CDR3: TGTGCCAGCAGCCATTCCCCAGATACGCAGTATTTT.

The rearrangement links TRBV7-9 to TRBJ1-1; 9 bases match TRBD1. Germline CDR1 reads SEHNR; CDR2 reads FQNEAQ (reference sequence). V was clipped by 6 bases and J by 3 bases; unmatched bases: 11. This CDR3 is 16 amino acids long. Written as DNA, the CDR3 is TGTGCCAGCAGGTTATCCGGGACAGGGCATCACACTGAAGCTTTCTTT. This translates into CASRLSGTGHHTEAFF.

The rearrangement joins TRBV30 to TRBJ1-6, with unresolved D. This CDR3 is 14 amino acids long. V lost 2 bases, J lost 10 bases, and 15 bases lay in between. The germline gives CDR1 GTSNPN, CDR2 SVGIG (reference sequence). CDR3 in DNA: TGTGCCTGGAGTATCTGGGCGGGTGACTCACCCCTCCACTTT. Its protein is CAWSIWAGDSPLHF.

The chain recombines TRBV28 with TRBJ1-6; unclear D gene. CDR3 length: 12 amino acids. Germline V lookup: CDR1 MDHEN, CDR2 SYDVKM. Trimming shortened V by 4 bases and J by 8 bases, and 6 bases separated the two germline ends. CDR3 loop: CASSSWDSPLHF. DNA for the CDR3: TGTGCCAGCAGTTCGTGGGATTCACCCCTCCACTTT. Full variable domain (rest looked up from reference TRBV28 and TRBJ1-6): DVKVTQSSRYLVKRTGEKVFLECVQDMDHENMFWYRQDPGLGLRLIYFSYDVKMKEKGDIPEGYSVSREKKERFSLILESASTNQTSMYLCASSSWDSPLHFGNGTRLTVT.

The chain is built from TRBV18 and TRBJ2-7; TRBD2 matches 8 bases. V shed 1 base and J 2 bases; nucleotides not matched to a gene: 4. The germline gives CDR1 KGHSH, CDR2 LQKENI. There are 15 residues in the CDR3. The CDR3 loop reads CASSPLAGQAYEQYF. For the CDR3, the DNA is TGTGCCAGCTCACCACTAGCGGGGCAGGCCTACGAGCAGTACTTC.